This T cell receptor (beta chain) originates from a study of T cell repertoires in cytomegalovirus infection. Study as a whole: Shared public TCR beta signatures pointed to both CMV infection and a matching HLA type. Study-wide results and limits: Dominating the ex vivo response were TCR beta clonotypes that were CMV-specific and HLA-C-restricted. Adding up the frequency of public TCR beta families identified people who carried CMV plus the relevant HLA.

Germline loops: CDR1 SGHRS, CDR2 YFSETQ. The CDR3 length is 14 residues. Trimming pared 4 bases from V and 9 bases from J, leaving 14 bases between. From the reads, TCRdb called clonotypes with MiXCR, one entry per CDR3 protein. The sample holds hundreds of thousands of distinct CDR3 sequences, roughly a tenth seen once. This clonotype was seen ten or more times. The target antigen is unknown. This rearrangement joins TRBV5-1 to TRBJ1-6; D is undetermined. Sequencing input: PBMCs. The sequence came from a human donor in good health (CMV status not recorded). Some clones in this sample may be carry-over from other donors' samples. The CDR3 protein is CASSTGGFSSPLHF. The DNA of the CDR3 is TGCGCCAGCAGCACGGGTGGGTTCAGTTCACCCCTCCACTTT.